This is a list of T cell receptor beta chains from one sample in a study of blood T cell repertoires in COVID-19. Measured with immunoSEQ multiplex PCR; TCRdb has only the in-frame clones, and not every one. Found here are 130,000 or so clones, around 87% of them singletons; the top ten hold less than 2.5%. Source material: peripheral blood. The receptors here all came from a woman aged 45-65 years with acute or convalescent COVID-19. Both conserved end residues are part of each CDR3. Each record gives: J gene, V gene, D gene, clone size, CDR3 protein, CDR3 DNA. A D gene is named only where the DNA matches it firmly. Expanded clones get a size class; other rows say once, few or many, or leave the size out.

J: TRBJ2-1
V: TRBV7-2
D: -
size: -
CDR3: CASRPPGLHYNEQFF
DNA: TGTGCCAGCAGGCCACCGGGACTCCACTACAATGAGCAGTTCTTC

J: TRBJ1-4
V: TRBV27
D: TRBD1
size: -
CDR3: CASSLTGGREKLFF
DNA: TGTGCCAGCAGCCTCACAGGGGGCCGTGAAAAACTGTTTTTT

J: TRBJ2-2
V: TRBV19
D: TRBD1
size: once
CDR3: CASSIVSGQGYTGELFF
DNA: TGTGCCAGTAGTATAGTTTCGGGACAGGGATACACCGGGGAGCTGTTTTTT

J: TRBJ1-2
V: TRBV24-1
D: -
size: -
CDR3: CATSQHQGDGYTF
DNA: TGTGCCACCAGTCAACACCAAGGAGATGGCTACACCTTC

J: TRBJ1-2
V: TRBV19
D: TRBD1
size: -
CDR3: CASSMGTGGPGYTF
DNA: TGTGCCAGTAGTATGGGAACAGGGGGCCCTGGCTACACCTTC

J: TRBJ2-7
V: TRBV30
D: TRBD2
size: -
CDR3: CAWSPGLGLYEQYF
DNA: TGTGCCTGGAGCCCGGGACTAGGGCTCTACGAGCAGTACTTC

J: TRBJ2-7
V: TRBV27
D: -
size: once
CDR3: CASSPSELQGSYEQYF
DNA: TGTGCCAGCAGTCCTTCTGAGCTGCAAGGGAGCTACGAGCAGTACTTC

J: TRBJ1-1
V: TRBV30
D: -
size: -
CDR3: CAWIRGSGEAFF
DNA: TGTGCCTGGATAAGGGGGAGCGGTGAAGCTTTCTTT

J: TRBJ2-2
V: TRBV5-6
D: -
size: -
CDR3: CASSLDRTTGELFF
DNA: TGTGCCAGCAGCTTGGACAGGACCACCGGGGAGCTGTTTTTT

J: TRBJ2-5
V: TRBV5-6
D: -
size: -
CDR3: CASSLANQETQYF
DNA: TGTGCCAGCAGCTTGGCAAACCAAGAGACCCAGTACTTC

J: TRBJ2-2
V: TRBV5-1
D: TRBD2
size: few
CDR3: CASRLAGGYTGELFF
DNA: TGCGCCAGCAGACTAGCGGGAGGGTACACCGGGGAGCTGTTTTTT

J: TRBJ2-1
V: TRBV30
D: TRBD2
size: -
CDR3: CAAPSQRENEQFF
DNA: TGTGCCGCCCCCTCCCAGCGGGAGAATGAGCAGTTCTTC

J: TRBJ2-3
V: TRBV12-5
D: -
size: -
CDR3: CASGLGDTSTDTQYF
DNA: TGTGCTAGTGGTTTGGGGGACACTAGCACAGATACGCAGTATTTT

J: TRBJ2-1
V: TRBV19
D: TRBD2
size: -
CDR3: CASAPLGLAGHNEQFF
DNA: TGTGCCAGCGCACCTCTGGGACTAGCGGGGCACAATGAGCAGTTCTTC